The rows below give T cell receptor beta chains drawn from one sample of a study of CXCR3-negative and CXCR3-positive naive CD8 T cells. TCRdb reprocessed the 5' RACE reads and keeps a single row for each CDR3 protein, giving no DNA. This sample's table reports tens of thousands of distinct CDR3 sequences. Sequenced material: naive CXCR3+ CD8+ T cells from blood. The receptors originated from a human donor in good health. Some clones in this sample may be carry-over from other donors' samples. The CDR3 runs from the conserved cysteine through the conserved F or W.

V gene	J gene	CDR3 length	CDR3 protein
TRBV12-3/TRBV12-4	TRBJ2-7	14	CASSLTGAVHEQYF
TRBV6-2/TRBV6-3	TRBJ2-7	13	CASSYRAVYEQYF
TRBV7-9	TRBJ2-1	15	CASSSSPSPAGEQFF
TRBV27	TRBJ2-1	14	CASSYGTANNEQFF
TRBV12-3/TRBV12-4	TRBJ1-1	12	CTSSYGNTEAFF
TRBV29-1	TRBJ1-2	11	CSVDSDYGYTF
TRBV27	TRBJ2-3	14	CASSFQRSTDTQYF
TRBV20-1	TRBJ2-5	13	CSARVPPGETQYF
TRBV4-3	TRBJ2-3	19	CASSQGELAGERLTDTQYF
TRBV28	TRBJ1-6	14	CASIMEGWNSPLHF
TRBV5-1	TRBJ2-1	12	CASSLKDNEQFF
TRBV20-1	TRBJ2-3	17	CSARARLASGATDTQYF
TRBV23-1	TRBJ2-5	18	CASSHGTGFRSFQATQYF
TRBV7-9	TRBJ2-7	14	CASNPTDGPYEQYF
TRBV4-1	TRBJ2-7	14	CASSLPGADYEQYF
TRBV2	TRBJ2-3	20	CASSEAYLASGEPHTDTQYF
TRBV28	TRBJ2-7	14	CASSLRQGGYEQYF
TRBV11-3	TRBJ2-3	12	CASSSFTDTQYF
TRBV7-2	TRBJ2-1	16	CASSPPDRGLYNEQFF
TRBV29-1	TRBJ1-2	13	CSVEKENNYGYTF
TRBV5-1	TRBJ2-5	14	CASRPDRVWETQYF
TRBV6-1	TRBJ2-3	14	CASRNEIRTDTQYF
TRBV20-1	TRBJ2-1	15	CSAPPGLALVDEQFF
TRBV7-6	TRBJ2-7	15	CASSPWTPESDEQYF
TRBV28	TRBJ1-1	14	CASRWDSMNTEAFF
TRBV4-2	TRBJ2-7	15	CASSQVAQGGYEQYF
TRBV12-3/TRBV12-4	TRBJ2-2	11	CASSGQGELFF
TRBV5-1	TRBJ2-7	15	CASSLDRGTKGEQYF
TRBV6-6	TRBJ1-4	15	CASSYVRARGEKLFF
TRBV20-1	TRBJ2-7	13	CSALTSGGREQYF
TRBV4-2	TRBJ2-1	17	CASSQLGLAGGSGEQFF
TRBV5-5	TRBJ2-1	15	CASSPAAGDYNEQFF
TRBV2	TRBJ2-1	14	CASTGDSRANEQFF
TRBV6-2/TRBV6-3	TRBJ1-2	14	CASSYGTVIYGYTF
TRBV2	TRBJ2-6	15	CASSHDSSGANVLTF
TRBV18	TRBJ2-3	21	CASSPSTGTSGRARSTDTQYF
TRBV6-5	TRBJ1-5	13	CASRKSWNQPQHF
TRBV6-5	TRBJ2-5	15	CASSYSGADQETQYF
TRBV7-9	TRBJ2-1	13	CASSTGYYNEQFF
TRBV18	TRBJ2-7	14	CASSPRDTSYEQYF
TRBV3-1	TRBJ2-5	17	CASSHPTGITTQETQYF
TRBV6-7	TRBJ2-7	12	CASRSPQREEYF
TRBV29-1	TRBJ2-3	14	CSVESGGLTDTQYF
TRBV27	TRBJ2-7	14	CASSPSRAGYEQYF
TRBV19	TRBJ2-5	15	CASSIGAVVEETQYF
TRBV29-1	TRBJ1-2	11	CSVEVTDGYTF